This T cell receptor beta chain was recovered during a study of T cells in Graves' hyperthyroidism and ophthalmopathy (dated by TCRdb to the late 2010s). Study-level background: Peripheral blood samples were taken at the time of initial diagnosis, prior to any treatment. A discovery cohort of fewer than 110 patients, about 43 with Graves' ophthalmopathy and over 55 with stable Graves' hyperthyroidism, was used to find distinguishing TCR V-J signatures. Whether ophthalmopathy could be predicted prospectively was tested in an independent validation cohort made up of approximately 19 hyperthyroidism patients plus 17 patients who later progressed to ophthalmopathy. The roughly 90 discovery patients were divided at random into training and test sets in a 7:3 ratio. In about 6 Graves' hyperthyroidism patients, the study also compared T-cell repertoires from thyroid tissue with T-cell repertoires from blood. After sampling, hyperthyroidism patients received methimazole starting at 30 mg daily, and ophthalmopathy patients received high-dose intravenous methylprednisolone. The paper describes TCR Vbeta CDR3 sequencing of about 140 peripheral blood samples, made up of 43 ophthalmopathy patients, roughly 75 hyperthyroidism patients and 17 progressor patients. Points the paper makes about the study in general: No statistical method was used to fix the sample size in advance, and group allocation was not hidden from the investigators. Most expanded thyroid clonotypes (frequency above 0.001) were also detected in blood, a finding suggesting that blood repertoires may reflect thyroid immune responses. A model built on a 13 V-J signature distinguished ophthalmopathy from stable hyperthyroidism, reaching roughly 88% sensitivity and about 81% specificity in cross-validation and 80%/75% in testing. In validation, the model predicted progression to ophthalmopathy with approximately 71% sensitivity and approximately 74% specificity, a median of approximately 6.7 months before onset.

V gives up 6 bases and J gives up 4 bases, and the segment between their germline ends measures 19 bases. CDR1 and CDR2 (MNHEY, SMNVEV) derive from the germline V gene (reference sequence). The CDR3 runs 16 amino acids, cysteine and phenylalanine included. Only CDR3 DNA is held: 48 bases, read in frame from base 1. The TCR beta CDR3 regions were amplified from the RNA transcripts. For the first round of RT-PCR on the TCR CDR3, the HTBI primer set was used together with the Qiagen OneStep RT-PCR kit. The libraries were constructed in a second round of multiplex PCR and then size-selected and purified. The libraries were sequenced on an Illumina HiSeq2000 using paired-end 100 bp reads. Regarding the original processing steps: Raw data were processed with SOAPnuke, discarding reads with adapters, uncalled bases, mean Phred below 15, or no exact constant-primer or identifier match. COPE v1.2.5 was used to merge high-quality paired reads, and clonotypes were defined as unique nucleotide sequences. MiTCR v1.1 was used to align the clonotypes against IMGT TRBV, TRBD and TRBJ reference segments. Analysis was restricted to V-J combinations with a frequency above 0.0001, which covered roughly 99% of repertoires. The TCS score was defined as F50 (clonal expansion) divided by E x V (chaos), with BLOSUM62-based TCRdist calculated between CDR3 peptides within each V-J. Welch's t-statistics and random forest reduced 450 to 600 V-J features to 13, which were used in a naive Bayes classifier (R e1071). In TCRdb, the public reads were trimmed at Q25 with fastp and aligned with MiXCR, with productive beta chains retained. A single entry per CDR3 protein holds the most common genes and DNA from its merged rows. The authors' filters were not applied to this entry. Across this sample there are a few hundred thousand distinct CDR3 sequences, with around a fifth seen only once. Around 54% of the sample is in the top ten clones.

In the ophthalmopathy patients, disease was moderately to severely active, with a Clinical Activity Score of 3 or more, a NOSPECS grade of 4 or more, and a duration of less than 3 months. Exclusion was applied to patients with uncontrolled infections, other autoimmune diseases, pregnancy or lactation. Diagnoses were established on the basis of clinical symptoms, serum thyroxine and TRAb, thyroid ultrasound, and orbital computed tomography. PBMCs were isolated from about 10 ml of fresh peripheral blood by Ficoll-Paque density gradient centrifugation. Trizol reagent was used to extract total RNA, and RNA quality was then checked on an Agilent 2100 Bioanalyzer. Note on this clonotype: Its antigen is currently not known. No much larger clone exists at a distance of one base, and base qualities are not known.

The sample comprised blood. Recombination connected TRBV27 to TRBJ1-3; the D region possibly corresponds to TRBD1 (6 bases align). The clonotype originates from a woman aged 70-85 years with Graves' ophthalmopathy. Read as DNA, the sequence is TGTGCCAGCAGCCCCTCAACCAGGGGCAGCGGAAACACCATATATTTT. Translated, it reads CASSPSTRGSGNTIYF.